This T cell receptor (beta chain) came from a study of T-cell memory formation after mild COVID-19. Whole-study context: Among the donors, TCR clusters were largely specific to each donor.

The V segment lost 4 bases and the J segment 5 bases; nucleotides outside the gene matches: 4. The CDR3 contains 13 residues. CDR1 is LGHNA, CDR2 YSLEER, per germline. Notes on this clonotype: Its antigen is still unknown.

Each CDR3 protein is one row after TCRdb ran MiXCR on the 5' RACE reads. This repertoire shows fewer than 70,000 distinct CDR3 sequences, more than 8% found once; its top ten account for less than 1.5%. Points from the study as a whole: Detection of some responders pre-infection suggested pre-existing cross-reactive memory T cells participated. For second-wave clones that peaked at day 37, SARS-CoV-2 specificity went unverified.

The sequence was collected from a man aged 18 to 35 who had mild COVID-19 (a few samples of this study predate the infection). Cell type and time point are not known. The rearrangement links TRBV4-3 to TRBJ2-5; 7 nucleotides line up with TRBD2. Sequencing was done on a sample of PBMCs or a T cell subset sorted from them (not recorded which). The CDR3 region has the DNA TGCGCCAGCAGCCGCAGGGAGGGGGAGACCCAGTACTTC. Protein product: CASSRREGETQYF.